This TCR beta chain was documented in a study of cytomegalovirus exposure and HLA in healthy donors. Produced via immunoSEQ multiplex PCR; TCRdb's table is partial and in-frame only. Seen here are about 120,000 clones, 85% to 90% observed once, and the top ten hold under 2.5%. The receptor's source is a woman between 25 and 40 years old in good health and CMV-seronegative. The sequenced material came from PBMCs.

The CDR3 region is CASSWDSNEKLFF. For the CDR3, the DNA is TGTGCCAGCAGCTGGGACTCAAATGAAAAACTGTTTTTT. The chain employs TRBV7-2 and TRBJ1-4; weak D call: TRBD1 (5 bases). The CDR3 has 13 residues. Trimming pared 4 bases from V and 5 bases from J, leaving 8 bases between. The germline gives CDR1 SGHTA, CDR2 FQGNSA.